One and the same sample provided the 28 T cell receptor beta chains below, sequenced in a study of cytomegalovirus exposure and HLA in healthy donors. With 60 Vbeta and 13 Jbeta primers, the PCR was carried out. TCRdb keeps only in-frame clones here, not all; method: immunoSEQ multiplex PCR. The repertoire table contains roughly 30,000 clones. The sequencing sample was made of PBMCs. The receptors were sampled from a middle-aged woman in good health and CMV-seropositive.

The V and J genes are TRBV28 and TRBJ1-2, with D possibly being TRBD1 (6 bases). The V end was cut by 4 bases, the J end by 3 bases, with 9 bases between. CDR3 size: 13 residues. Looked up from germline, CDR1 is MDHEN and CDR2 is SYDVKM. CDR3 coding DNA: TGTGCCAGCAGTTCGGACAGATACTATGGCTACACCTTC. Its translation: CASSSDRYYGYTF.

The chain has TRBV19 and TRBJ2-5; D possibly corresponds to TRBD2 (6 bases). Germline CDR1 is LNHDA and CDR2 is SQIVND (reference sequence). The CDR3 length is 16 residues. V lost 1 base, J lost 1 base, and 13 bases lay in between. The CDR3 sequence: CASSIVGGLLQETQYF. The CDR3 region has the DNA TGTGCCAGTAGTATAGTTGGGGGACTGCTCCAAGAGACCCAGTACTTC.

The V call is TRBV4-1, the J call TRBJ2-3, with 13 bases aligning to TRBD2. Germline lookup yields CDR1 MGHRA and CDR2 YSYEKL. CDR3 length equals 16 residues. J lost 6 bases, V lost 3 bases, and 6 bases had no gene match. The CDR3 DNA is TGCGCCAGCAGCCAGCGACTAGCGGGAGGTCTGGATACGCAGTATTTT. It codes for CASSQRLAGGLDTQYF.

CDR3 region: CASHRTGATEAFF. The CDR3 DNA is TGTGCCAGCCACCGGACAGGGGCCACTGAAGCTTTCTTT. The chain has TRBV2 and TRBJ1-1, with 9 bases matching TRBD1. The V gene's germline CDR1 is SNHLY and CDR2 FYNNEI. V lost 8 bases to trimming and J lost 4 bases; unmatched junction nucleotides: 5. This CDR3 region has 13 residues.

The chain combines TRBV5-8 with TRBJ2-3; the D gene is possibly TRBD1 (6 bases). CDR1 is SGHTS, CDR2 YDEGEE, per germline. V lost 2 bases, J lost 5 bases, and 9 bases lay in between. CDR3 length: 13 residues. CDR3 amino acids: CASSFIGGDTQYF. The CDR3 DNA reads TGTGCCAGCAGCTTCATAGGGGGAGATACGCAGTATTTT.

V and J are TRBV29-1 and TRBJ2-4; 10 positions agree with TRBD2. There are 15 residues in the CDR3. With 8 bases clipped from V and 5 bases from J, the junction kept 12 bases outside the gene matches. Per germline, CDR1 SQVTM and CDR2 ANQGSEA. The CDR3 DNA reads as TGCAGCACTAGCGGGACAGCTACTGGGGAAAACATTCAGTACTTC. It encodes CSTSGTATGENIQYF.

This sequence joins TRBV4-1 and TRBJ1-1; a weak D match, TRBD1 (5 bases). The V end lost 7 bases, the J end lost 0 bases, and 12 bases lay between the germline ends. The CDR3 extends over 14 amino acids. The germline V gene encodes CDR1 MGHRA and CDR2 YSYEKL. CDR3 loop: CASTKGEMNTEAFF. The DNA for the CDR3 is TGCGCCAGCACCAAAGGGGAAATGAACACTGAAGCTTTCTTT.

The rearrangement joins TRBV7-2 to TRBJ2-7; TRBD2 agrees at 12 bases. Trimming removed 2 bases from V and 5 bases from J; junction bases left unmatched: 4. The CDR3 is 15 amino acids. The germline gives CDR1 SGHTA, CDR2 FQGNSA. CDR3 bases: TGTGCCAGCAGCTTATCACTAGCGGGAGGACACGAGCAGTACTTC. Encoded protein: CASSLSLAGGHEQYF.

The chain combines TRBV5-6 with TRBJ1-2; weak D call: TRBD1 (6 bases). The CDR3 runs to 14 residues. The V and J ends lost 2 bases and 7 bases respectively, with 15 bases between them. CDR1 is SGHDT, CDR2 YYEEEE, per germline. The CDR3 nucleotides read TGTGCCAGCAGCTTCGGACAGAACGGATGTGGCTACACCTTC. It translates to CASSFGQNGCGYTF. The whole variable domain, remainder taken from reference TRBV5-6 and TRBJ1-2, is DAGVTQSPTHLIKTRGQQVTLRCSPKSGHDTVSWYQQALGQGPQFIFQYYEEEERQRGNFPDRFSGHQFPNYSSELNVNALLLGDSALYLCASSFGQNGCGYTFGSGTRLTVV.

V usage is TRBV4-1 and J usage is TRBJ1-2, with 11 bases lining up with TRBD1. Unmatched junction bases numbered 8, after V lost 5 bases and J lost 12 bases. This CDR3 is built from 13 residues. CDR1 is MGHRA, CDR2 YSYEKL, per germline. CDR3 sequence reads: CASSSGTGGINTF. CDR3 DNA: TGCGCCAGCAGCTCCGGGACAGGGGGAATCAACACCTTC.

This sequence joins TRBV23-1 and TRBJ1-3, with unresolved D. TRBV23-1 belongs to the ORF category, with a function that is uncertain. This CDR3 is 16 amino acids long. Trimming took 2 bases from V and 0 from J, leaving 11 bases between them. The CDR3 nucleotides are TGCGCCAGCAGTCAACTTGCAGGCGACTCTGGAAACACCATATATTTT. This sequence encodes CASSQLAGDSGNTIYF.

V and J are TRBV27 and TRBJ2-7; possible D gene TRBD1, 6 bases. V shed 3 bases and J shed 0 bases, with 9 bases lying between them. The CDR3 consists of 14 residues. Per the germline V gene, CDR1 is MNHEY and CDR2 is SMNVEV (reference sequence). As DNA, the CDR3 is TGTGCCAGCAGTTTGTACAGGGCCTCCTACGAGCAGTACTTC. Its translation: CASSLYRASYEQYF.

In DNA, the CDR3 is TGTGCCACCAGCAGAGATCGGGGAAGGTCTAGCGGCTCCTACGAGCAGTACTTC. Translating it yields CATSRDRGRSSGSYEQYF. This rearrangement joins TRBV15 to TRBJ2-7, with 7 bases lining up with TRBD2. Germline values: CDR1 LNHNV, CDR2 YYDKDF (reference sequence). This CDR3 has 18 amino acids. Losses at the gene ends were 0 bases for V and 0 bases for J; bases not matched to a gene: 11.

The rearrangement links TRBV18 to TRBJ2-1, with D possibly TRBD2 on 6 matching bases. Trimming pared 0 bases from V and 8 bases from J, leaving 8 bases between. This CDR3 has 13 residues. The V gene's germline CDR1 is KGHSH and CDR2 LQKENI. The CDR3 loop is CASSPPGSDEQFF. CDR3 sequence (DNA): TGTGCCAGCTCACCACCCGGGAGTGATGAGCAGTTCTTC.

The CDR3 loop reads CASSRGGTYEQYF. The CDR3 region has the DNA TGTGCCAGCAGCAGGGGAGGGACCTACGAGCAGTACTTC. The J gene is TRBJ2-7, the V gene TRBV9; the match to TRBD2 covers 7 bases. CDR1 and CDR2 (germline): SGDLS, YYNGEE. The CDR3 loop spans 13 amino acids. The V and J ends lost 4 bases and 2 bases, in that order; junction bases with no gene match: 3.

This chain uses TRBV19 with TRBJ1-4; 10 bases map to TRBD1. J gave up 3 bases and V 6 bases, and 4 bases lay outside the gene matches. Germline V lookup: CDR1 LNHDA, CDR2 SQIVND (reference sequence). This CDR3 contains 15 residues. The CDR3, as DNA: TGTGCCAGTAGGACAGGGGGCTGGGCTAATGAAAAACTGTTTTTT. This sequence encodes CASRTGGWANEKLFF.

The CDR3 here is CASSLDGGWEAFF. The CDR3 DNA follows: TGCGCCAGCAGCTTGGACGGCGGCTGGGAAGCTTTCTTT. The chain has TRBV5-1 and TRBJ1-1; unclear D gene. The CDR3 runs 13 residues. Germline CDR1 reads SGHRS; CDR2 reads YFSETQ. The V and J ends lost 0 bases and 8 bases respectively, with 11 bases between them.

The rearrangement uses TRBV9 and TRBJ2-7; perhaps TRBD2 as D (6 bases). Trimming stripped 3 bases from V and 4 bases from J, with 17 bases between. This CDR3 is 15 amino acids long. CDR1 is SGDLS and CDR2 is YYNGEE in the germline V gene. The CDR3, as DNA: TGTGCCAGCAGCGCGGGGGACGTGGGGGTTTACGAGCAGTACTTC. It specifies CASSAGDVGVYEQYF.

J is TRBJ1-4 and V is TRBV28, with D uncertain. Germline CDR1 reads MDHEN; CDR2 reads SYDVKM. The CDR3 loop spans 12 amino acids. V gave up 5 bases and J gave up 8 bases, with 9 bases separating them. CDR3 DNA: TGTGCCAGCAGTCCACCGGGGGAAAAACTGTTTTTT. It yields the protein CASSPPGEKLFF.

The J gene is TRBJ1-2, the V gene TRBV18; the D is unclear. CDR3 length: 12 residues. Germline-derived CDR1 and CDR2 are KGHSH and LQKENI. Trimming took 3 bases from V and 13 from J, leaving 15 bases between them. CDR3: CASSPVGGLSTF. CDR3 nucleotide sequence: TGTGCCAGCTCACCGGTCGGCGGACTCTCCACCTTC.

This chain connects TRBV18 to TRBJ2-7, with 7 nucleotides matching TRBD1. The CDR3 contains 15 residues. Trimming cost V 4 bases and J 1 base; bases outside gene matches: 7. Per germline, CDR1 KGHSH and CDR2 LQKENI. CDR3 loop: CASSRDSDPSYEQYF. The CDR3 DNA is TGTGCCAGCTCACGGGACAGCGATCCATCCTACGAGCAGTACTTC.

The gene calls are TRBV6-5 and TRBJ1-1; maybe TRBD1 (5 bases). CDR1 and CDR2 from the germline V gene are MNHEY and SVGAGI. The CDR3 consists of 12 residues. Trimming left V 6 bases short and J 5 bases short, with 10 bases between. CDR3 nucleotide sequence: TGTGCCAGCAGGACGGGGGAAACTGAAGCTTTCTTT. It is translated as CASRTGETEAFF.

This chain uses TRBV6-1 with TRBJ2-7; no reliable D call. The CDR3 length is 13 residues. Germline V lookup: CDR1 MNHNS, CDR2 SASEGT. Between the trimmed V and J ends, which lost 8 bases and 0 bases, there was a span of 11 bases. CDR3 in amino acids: CASPGRLSYEQYF. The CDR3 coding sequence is TGTGCCAGCCCTGGGCGTCTCTCCTACGAGCAGTACTTC.

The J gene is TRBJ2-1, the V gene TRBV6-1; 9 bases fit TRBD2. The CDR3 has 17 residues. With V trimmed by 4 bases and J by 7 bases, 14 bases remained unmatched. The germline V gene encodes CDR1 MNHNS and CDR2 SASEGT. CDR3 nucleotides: TGTGCCAGCAGTGCCAGTTTGCGGGAGGGCTTGTTGAATGAGCAGTTCTTC. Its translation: CASSASLREGLLNEQFF.

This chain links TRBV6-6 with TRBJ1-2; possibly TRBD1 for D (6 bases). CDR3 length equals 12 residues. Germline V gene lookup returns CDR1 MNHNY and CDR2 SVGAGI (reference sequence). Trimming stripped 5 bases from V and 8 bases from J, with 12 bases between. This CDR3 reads CASSRYREGYTF. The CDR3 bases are TGTGCCAGCAGTCGTTACAGGGAGGGCTACACCTTC.

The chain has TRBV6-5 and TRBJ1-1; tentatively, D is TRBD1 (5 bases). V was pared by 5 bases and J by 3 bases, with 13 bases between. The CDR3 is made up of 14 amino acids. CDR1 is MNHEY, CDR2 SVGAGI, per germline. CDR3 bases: TGTGCCAGCAGTATCTCTACAGGTTACACTGAAGCTTTCTTT. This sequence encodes CASSISTGYTEAFF.

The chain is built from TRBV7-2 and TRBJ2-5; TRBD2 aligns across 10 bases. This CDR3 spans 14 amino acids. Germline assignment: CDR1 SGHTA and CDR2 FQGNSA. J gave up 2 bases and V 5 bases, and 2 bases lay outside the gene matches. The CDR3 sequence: CASSPGLAQETQYF. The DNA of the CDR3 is TGTGCCAGCAGCCCGGGACTAGCGCAAGAGACCCAGTACTTC. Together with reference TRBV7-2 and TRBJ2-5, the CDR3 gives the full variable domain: GAGVSQSPSNKVTEKGKDVELRCDPISGHTALYWYRQSLGQGLEFLIYFQGNSAPDKSGLPSDRFSAERTGGSVSTLTIQRTQQEDSAVYLCASSPGLAQETQYFGPGTRLLVL.

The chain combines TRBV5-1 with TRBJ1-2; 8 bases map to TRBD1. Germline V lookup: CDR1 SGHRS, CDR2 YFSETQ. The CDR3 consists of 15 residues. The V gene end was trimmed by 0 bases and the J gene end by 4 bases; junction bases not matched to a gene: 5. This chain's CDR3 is CASSLGGQGPYGYTF. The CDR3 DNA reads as TGCGCCAGCAGCTTGGGAGGACAGGGCCCCTATGGCTACACCTTC.